Below are 19 T cell receptor beta chains sequenced from a single sample in a study of beta chain features in type 1 diabetes. Since all of the isolated RNA was reverse transcribed, expressed TCRB transcripts were what got sequenced. Repertoires were generated with immunoSEQ multiplex PCR, while TCRdb's copy carries only in-frame clones and drops some. Among a few hundred thousand clones listed, around 9.9% were seen once. The material sequenced was central memory CD4+ T cells from blood. Receptors were obtained from a man in his late teens or twenties in good health.

This clone occurred a few times. Here the CDR3 DNA reads TGTGCCAGCAGCCGGGACTTCTGGGGCACCGGGGAGCTGTTTTTT. Translating it yields CASSRDFWGTGELFF. This chain connects TRBV7-2 to TRBJ2-2, with TRBD2 as a possible D gene (6 bases). Germline V gene sequence: CDR1 SGHTA, CDR2 FQGNSA. Deletions cut 5 bases from V and 4 bases from J, with 14 bases between. The CDR3 length is 15 residues.

Concerning this clone: A read error may be the cause here, since a much bigger clone is one base away. This CDR3 is CASSLDHYNEQFF. As DNA, the CDR3 is TGTGCCAGCAGCTTAGATCACTACAATGAGCAGTTCTTC. The chain is built from TRBV11-3 and TRBJ2-1; D ambiguous. Germline CDR1 SGHNT, CDR2 YENEEA. The CDR3 is made up of 13 amino acids. The ends were cut back, 0 bases at V and 3 bases at J, with 3 bases in the middle. Full variable domain (outside the CDR3, taken from reference TRBV11-3 and TRBJ2-1): EAGVVQSPRYKIIEKKQPVAFWCNPISGHNTLYWYLQNLGQGPELLIRYENEEAVDDSQLPKDRFSAERLKGVDSTLKIQPAELGDSAVYLCASSLDHYNEQFFGPGTRLTVL.

The chain has TRBV7-2 and TRBJ2-7; D is ambiguous. The CDR3 has 14 residues. The V end lost 7 bases, the J end lost 4 bases, and 17 bases lay between the germline ends. Germline V lookup: CDR1 SGHTA, CDR2 FQGNSA. As DNA, the CDR3 is TGTGCCAGCACCCCCAGCGAAGTTCTGTACGAGCAGTACTTC. This encodes CASTPSEVLYEQYF.

This clone was detected only a few times. The V call is TRBV29-1, the J call TRBJ2-7, with TRBD1 matching over 10 bases. The CDR3 extends over 14 amino acids. Germline V CDR1 and CDR2: SQVTM, ANQGSEA. With 7 bases clipped from V and 1 base from J, the junction kept 7 bases outside the gene matches. The CDR3 coding sequence is TGCAGCGCCGGAGGGACAGGGGCTTCCTACGAGCAGTACTTC. It translates to CSAGGTGASYEQYF.

J is TRBJ1-1 and V is TRBV2; D not certain. The V gene lost 8 bases and the J gene lost 1 base, with 8 bases spanning the gap. The CDR3 totals 12 residues. Per germline, CDR1 SNHLY and CDR2 FYNNEI. DNA for the CDR3: TGTGCCAGCCGTCAGTCGAACACTGAAGCTTTCTTT. Protein: CASRQSNTEAFF.

Turning to this clone: One end of the junction does not line up with germline, which may come from a read error. V gene TRBV6-1 combines with J gene TRBJ2-6; D remains ambiguous. The germline CDR1 and CDR2 sequences are MNHNS and SASEGT. The CDR3 is 17 residues long. The CDR3 region has the DNA TGTGCCATCAGTGAGTCGGTACAGCTCTCTGGGGCCAACGTCCTGACTTTC. Protein: CAISESVQLSGANVLTF.

This clone was counted at least ten times. The chain uses TRBV14 and TRBJ2-2; D gene uncertain. Between the trimmed V and J ends, which lost 4 bases and 7 bases, there was a span of 4 bases. Germline assignment: CDR1 SGHDN and CDR2 FVKESK. The CDR3 is made up of 11 amino acids. CDR3 residues: CASSRYGELFF. In nucleotides, the CDR3 is TGTGCCAGCAGCCGGTACGGGGAGCTGTTTTTT.

In its sample, this clone was seen a few times. J is TRBJ2-1 and V is TRBV12-5, with D perhaps TRBD2 (5 bases). There are 14 residues in the CDR3. The V end was cut by 4 bases, the J end by 10 bases, with 17 bases between. The germline CDR1 and CDR2 sequences are LGHNT and FRNRAP. Here the CDR3 reads CASGYPDLIREQFF. CDR3 nucleotides: TGTGCTAGTGGTTATCCGGACTTGATTCGGGAGCAGTTCTTC.

This clone turned up a few times. V usage is TRBV19 and J usage is TRBJ2-3; TRBD2 aligns across 8 bases. The CDR3 is made up of 14 amino acids. V was clipped by 5 bases and J by 6 bases; unmatched bases: 7. Germline V CDR1 and CDR2: LNHDA, SQIVND (reference sequence). The CDR3 DNA is TGTGCCAGTAGTGCGGGACTAGGAGCGGATACGCAGTATTTT. Translated, it gives CASSAGLGADTQYF.

The chain uses TRBV28 and TRBJ1-5; tentatively, D is TRBD1 (6 bases). V shed 8 bases and J shed 5 bases, with 19 bases lying between them. Germline V gene data show CDR1 as MDHEN and CDR2 as SYDVKM. The CDR3 sequence is 15 residues long. The chain's CDR3 is CASCRSAGAYQPQHF. The CDR3 nucleotides are TGTGCCAGCTGCCGATCGGCAGGGGCGTATCAGCCCCAGCATTTT.

In this sample, this clone turned up a few times. This rearrangement joins TRBV9 to TRBJ2-1, with TRBD2 matching 9 bases. CDR1 and CDR2 from the germline V gene are SGDLS and YYNGEE. V was pared by 5 bases and J by 13 bases, with 10 bases of the junction left unmatched. The CDR3 has 13 residues. The CDR3 bases are TGTGCCAGCAGTACTTTAGCGGGAGTGAAACAGTTCTTC. The encoded protein is CASSTLAGVKQFF.

A few counts support this clone. V is TRBV6-1 and J is TRBJ1-2, with TRBD1 identical over 11 bases. Looked up from germline, CDR1 is MNHNS and CDR2 is SASEGT. The V gene end was trimmed by 5 bases and the J gene end by 3 bases; junction bases not matched to a gene: 5. The CDR3 totals 15 residues. CDR3 nucleotide sequence: TGTGCCAGCAGTCTAGGGACAGGGGGGCACTATGGCTACACCTTC. It specifies CASSLGTGGHYGYTF.

To note about this clone: Other DNA sequences in the same sample also yield this CDR3. The chain employs TRBV29-1 and TRBJ1-1, with 7 nucleotides matching TRBD1. CDR3 size: 12 residues. The J segment lost 3 bases and the V segment lost 4 bases, leaving 2 bases of the junction unmatched. Germline lookup yields CDR1 SQVTM and CDR2 ANQGSEA. For the CDR3, the DNA is TGCAGCGTTGGGCAGGGGGACACTGAAGCTTTCTTT. Its protein is CSVGQGDTEAFF. The full variable domain, with the rest looked up from reference TRBV29-1 and TRBJ1-1, is SAVISQKPSRDICQRGTSLTIQCQVDSQVTMMFWYRQQPGQSLTLIATANQGSEATYESGFVIDKFPISRPNLTFSTLTVSNMSPEDSSIYLCSVGQGDTEAFFGQGTRLTVV.

This clone has more than one count but fewer than ten. This chain joins TRBV5-1 and TRBJ2-2; D is ambiguous. In germline, CDR1 is SGHRS, CDR2 YFSETQ. CDR3 length: 14 amino acids. Trimming stripped 7 bases from V and 2 bases from J, with 12 bases between. CDR3 sequence (DNA): TGCGCCAGCGCCGCCCTACCCAACACCGGGGAGCTGTTTTTT. Its translation is CASAALPNTGELFF.

This clone was seen more than once but under ten times. The rearrangement links TRBV2 to TRBJ2-7, with TRBD2 matching over 11 bases. Germline V CDR1 and CDR2: SNHLY, FYNNEI. CDR3 length equals 14 residues. The junction had 6 bases not matched to a gene; V was cut back by 4 bases and J by 7 bases. The chain's CDR3 is CASSVLAGGSEQYF. The CDR3 bases are TGTGCCAGCAGTGTGCTAGCGGGAGGATCGGAGCAGTACTTC.

In this sample, this clone turned up many times. V usage is TRBV4-1 and J usage is TRBJ1-1; no clear D gene. V was cut by 2 bases and J by 0 bases, with 7 bases left in between. CDR3 length: 14 residues. Germline V lookup: CDR1 MGHRA, CDR2 YSYEKL. CDR3 DNA: TGCGCCAGCAGCCAAAGGAGCATGAACACTGAAGCTTTCTTT. The encoded protein is CASSQRSMNTEAFF.

The table lists this clone with a few counts. V is TRBV7-2 and J is TRBJ2-1; D might be TRBD1 (6 bases). V gave up 3 bases and J gave up 0 bases, with 9 bases separating them. The CDR3 runs to 15 residues. CDR1 is SGHTA and CDR2 is FQGNSA in the germline V gene. CDR3 residues: CASSLGASSYNEQFF. CDR3 DNA: TGTGCCAGCAGCTTGGGGGCGAGCTCCTACAATGAGCAGTTCTTC.

The rearrangement uses TRBV9 and TRBJ2-1; 7 bases agree with TRBD2. V lost 4 bases, J lost 15 bases, and 13 bases stayed unmatched. Per germline, CDR1 SGDLS and CDR2 YYNGEE. CDR3 size: 13 residues. The CDR3 DNA reads as TGTGCCAGCAGCACCCACCCCGGGCGGGAGTGGTTCTTC. Amino acid sequence: CASSTHPGREWFF. The whole variable domain, remainder taken from reference TRBV9 and TRBJ2-1, is DSGVTQTPKHLITATGQRVTLRCSPRSGDLSVYWYQQSLDQGLQFLIQYYNGEERAKGNILERFSAQQFPDLHSELNLSSLELGDSALYFCASSTHPGREWFFGPGTRLTVL.

This clone occurred a few times. V gene TRBV5-1 combines with J gene TRBJ2-5; D not certain. There are 13 residues in the CDR3. Germline V gene sequence: CDR1 SGHRS, CDR2 YFSETQ. Deletions cut 4 bases from V and 0 bases from J, with 7 bases between. CDR3 sequence reads: CASSARYQETQYF. In DNA form, the CDR3 reads TGCGCCAGCAGCGCCCGGTACCAAGAGACCCAGTACTTC.